The next 4 T cell receptor beta chains were all read from a single sample in a study of T cell responses to AZD1222 COVID-19 vaccine. Sequencing was performed with immunoSEQ multiplex PCR; in TCRdb, only in-frame clones are kept and a portion is missing. The top ten hold 11% to 15% of the sample, which has about 120,000 clones, 92% seen once. The sequencing used peripheral blood, collected on day 0 of AZD1222 vaccination. Receptors were obtained from an adult in good health.

The chain recombines TRBV5-1 with TRBJ2-1, with 7 bases identical to TRBD1. V shed 1 base, J shed 4 bases, and the junction held 8 bases outside the gene matches. The V gene's germline CDR1 is SGHRS and CDR2 YFSETQ. This CDR3 region has 16 residues. CDR3 sequence (DNA): TGCGCCAGCAGCTTGCGAGGGGGCCCGGGGTACAATGAGCAGTTCTTC. Translation gives CASSLRGGPGYNEQFF.

V usage is TRBV7-2 and J usage is TRBJ2-1; D gene uncertain. Trimming pared 1 base from V and 9 bases from J, leaving 7 bases between. This CDR3 contains 12 residues. Germline V gene sequence: CDR1 SGHTA, CDR2 FQGNSA. As DNA, the CDR3 is TGTGCCAGCAGCTTAGTTGGGGTTGAGCAGTTCTTC. Translation: CASSLVGVEQFF. The whole variable domain, remainder taken from reference TRBV7-2 and TRBJ2-1, is GAGVSQSPSNKVTEKGKDVELRCDPISGHTALYWYRQSLGQGLEFLIYFQGNSAPDKSGLPSDRFSAERTGGSVSTLTIQRTQQEDSAVYLCASSLVGVEQFFGPGTRLTVL.

The chain employs TRBV28 and TRBJ2-1; no clear D. Germline CDR1 MDHEN, CDR2 SYDVKM. The CDR3 runs to 11 residues. V lost 4 bases to trimming and J lost 15 bases, with 13 bases between them. The CDR3 region is CASSSEGMRFF. CDR3 nucleotides: TGTGCCAGCAGTTCGGAAGGCATGCGGTTCTTC.

This sequence joins TRBV9 and TRBJ1-1, with TRBD1 identical over 7 bases. This CDR3 is 17 amino acids long. V trimming: 0 bases; J trimming: 2 bases; junction bases outside the gene matches: 10. Germline CDR1 reads SGDLS; CDR2 reads YYNGEE. The CDR3 is CASSVGSGGLTNTEAFF. CDR3 nucleotide sequence: TGTGCCAGCAGCGTAGGGTCAGGGGGATTAACAAACACTGAAGCTTTCTTT.